This TCR beta chain emerged from a study of blood T cell repertoires in COVID-19. Study information: T cells, B-cell-depleted T cells, or PBMCs provided the cDNA or gDNA that served as material.

Allocation to cohorts depended on clinical history reported by the participants. J was trimmed by 2 bases and V by 5 bases; bases with no gene match: 7. Germline assignment: CDR1 MNHEY and CDR2 SMNVEV (reference sequence). This CDR3 has 16 residues. Original analysis: The authors estimated nucleated cell counts from reference gene primer amplification. The assay was immunoSEQ multiplex PCR, and TCRdb's table has in-frame clones only and misses some. V, J and clone size were drawn from that table, and D and trimming were deduced from the DNA. Of 500,000 or so clones in the sample, 87% are singletons; the top ten hold 0.7%.

Sequencing was carried out using PBMCs or T cells enriched from blood (not recorded which). The sequence was collected from a woman aged 18-29 years who had recovered from COVID-19. This sequence joins TRBV27 and TRBJ2-7; 12 nucleotides align to TRBD2. CDR3 loop: CASSRGLAGLTYEQYF. The CDR3 nucleotides read TGTGCCAGCAGTAGAGGACTAGCGGGGTTAACCTACGAGCAGTACTTC.